One sample yielded the 22 T cell receptor beta chains listed below, sequenced in a study of cytomegalovirus exposure and HLA in healthy donors. With 60 Vbeta and 13 Jbeta primers, the PCR was carried out. Sequencing was performed with immunoSEQ multiplex PCR; in TCRdb, only in-frame clones are kept and a portion is missing. The sample consists of 88,000 or so clones, 62% of them appearing once. Sequenced sample: PBMCs. These receptors all come from a male donor in good health and CMV-seropositive.

V is TRBV9 and J is TRBJ2-6; 10 bases agree with TRBD2. J was trimmed by 2 bases and V by 0 bases; bases with no gene match: 2. The germline CDR1 and CDR2 sequences are SGDLS and YYNGEE. The CDR3 loop spans 17 amino acids. The CDR3 coding sequence is TGTGCCAGCAGCGTAGTCACTAGCGGGACTGGGGCCAACGTCCTGACTTTC. It specifies CASSVVTSGTGANVLTF.

V is TRBV18 and J is TRBJ1-4; possibly TRBD1 for D (5 bases). The V end was cut by 2 bases, the J end by 0 bases, with 19 bases between. In germline, CDR1 is KGHSH, CDR2 LQKENI. The CDR3 is made up of 19 amino acids. The CDR3: CASSPTRPTVTATNEKLFF. The CDR3, as DNA: TGTGCCAGCTCACCAACACGGCCGACAGTAACTGCAACTAATGAAAAACTGTTTTTT.

This chain uses TRBV7-6 with TRBJ2-1; D is unresolved. Trimming cost V 1 base and J 7 bases, with 5 bases left between them. The CDR3 totals 12 residues. Germline V gene data show CDR1 as SGHVS and CDR2 as FNYEAQ. CDR3 sequence reads: CASSLGLNEQFF. CDR3 sequence (DNA): TGTGCCAGCAGCTTAGGTCTGAATGAGCAGTTCTTC. The full variable domain, rest sourced from reference TRBV7-6 and TRBJ2-1, is GAGVSQSPRYKVTKRGQDVALRCDPISGHVSLYWYRQALGQGPEFLTYFNYEAQQDKSGLPNDRFSAERPEGSISTLTIQRTEQRDSAMYRCASSLGLNEQFFGPGTRLTVL.

Here the CDR3 reads CASSSLAGDEQYF. The CDR3 coding sequence is TGTGCCAGCAGTTCCCTAGCGGGAGACGAGCAGTACTTC. The genes are TRBV2 and TRBJ2-7; 10 positions agree with TRBD2. CDR1 is SNHLY and CDR2 is FYNNEI in the germline V gene. Trimming cost V 5 bases and J 5 bases; bases outside gene matches: 3. The CDR3 consists of 13 residues.

The CDR3 DNA is TGTGCCAGCAGCTTGAATAGCGGGGGGGCAGATACGCAGTATTTT. Translating gives CASSLNSGGADTQYF. This rearrangement joins TRBV7-2 to TRBJ2-3; 11 bases are shared with TRBD2. The CDR3 runs to 15 residues. V lost 3 bases to trimming and J lost 4 bases; unmatched junction nucleotides: 3. In germline, CDR1 is SGHTA, CDR2 FQGNSA.

This clone was detected a few times. This chain connects TRBV28 to TRBJ1-5; D ambiguous. Trimming took off 3 bases at V and 7 bases at J, with 7 bases between the two ends. Germline lookup yields CDR1 MDHEN and CDR2 SYDVKM. The CDR3 consists of 12 residues. CDR3 protein: CASSFGAQPQHF. CDR3 bases: TGTGCCAGCAGTTTTGGAGCCCAGCCCCAGCATTTT.

Here the CDR3 reads CASKAGQGNSPLHF. CDR3 sequence (DNA): TGTGCCAGCAAGGCAGGGCAGGGGAATTCACCCCTCCACTTT. This sequence joins TRBV6-5 and TRBJ1-6; a weak D match, TRBD1 (6 bases). CDR3 length: 14 amino acids. V lost 7 bases, J lost 7 bases, and 14 bases lay in between. From germline, CDR1 is MNHEY and CDR2 SVGAGI.

This chain uses TRBV2 with TRBJ1-4; TRBD1 matches at 8 bases. The CDR3 length is 16 residues. Germline V gives CDR1 SNHLY, CDR2 FYNNEI. J was trimmed by 2 bases and V by 6 bases; bases with no gene match: 8. The CDR3, as DNA: TGTGCCAGCAGCGGACAGGGTCCTTCTACTAATGAAAAACTGTTTTTT. This codes for CASSGQGPSTNEKLFF.

This clone was seen a handful of times. The V and J genes are TRBV4-1 and TRBJ2-1; 14 bases are a match to TRBD2. Germline CDR1 reads MGHRA; CDR2 reads YSYEKL. The CDR3 runs 16 residues. J lost 9 bases, V lost 1 base, and 5 bases had no gene match. The CDR3 spells CASSQGGTSGRGEQFF. CDR3 DNA: TGCGCCAGCAGCCAAGGTGGGACTAGCGGGAGAGGTGAGCAGTTCTTC.

This clone has a handful of counts. This sequence joins TRBV15 and TRBJ2-1; 10 bases are a match to TRBD2. This CDR3 is built from 12 residues. Per germline, CDR1 LNHNV and CDR2 YYDKDF (reference sequence). The trim removed 4 bases at V and 15 bases at J, leaving 6 bases unmatched. CDR3 sequence (DNA): TGTGCCACCAGCACCCGGACTAGCGGCCCGTTCTTC. This gives the protein CATSTRTSGPFF.

This sequence joins TRBV7-2 and TRBJ2-2, with 12 nucleotides matching TRBD2. This CDR3 is built from 16 residues. Per germline, CDR1 SGHTA and CDR2 FQGNSA. Trimming at V came to 5 bases and at J to 5 bases, leaving 6 bases not matched to a gene. The DNA of the CDR3 is TGTGCCAGCAGCACGCTAGCGGGGGGGAGGACCGGGGAGCTGTTTTTT. Its translation: CASSTLAGGRTGELFF.

This sequence joins TRBV19 and TRBJ2-7; 10 nucleotides align to TRBD2. The germline V gene encodes CDR1 LNHDA and CDR2 SQIVND (reference sequence). The CDR3 contains 16 residues. V dropped 7 bases and J dropped 1; count of bases not matched to a gene: 10. The CDR3 bases are TGTGCCAGTATGGAGGTAGCGGGAGGAGGATCCTACGAGCAGTACTTC. It is translated as CASMEVAGGGSYEQYF.

The table lists this clone with a few counts. The chain has TRBV11-3 and TRBJ2-1; 9 bases align to TRBD2. CDR1 is SGHNT, CDR2 YENEEA, per germline. Trimming cost V 0 bases and J 3 bases; bases outside gene matches: 3. The CDR3 totals 16 residues. The CDR3 region is CASSLDGGGVYNEQFF. CDR3 bases: TGTGCCAGCAGCTTAGACGGCGGGGGGGTCTACAATGAGCAGTTCTTC.

The CDR3 DNA reads as TGTGCCAGCAGCATAAGACAGGGTATCCACGAGCAGTACTTC. Translating gives CASSIRQGIHEQYF. The V call is TRBV7-9, the J call TRBJ2-5; 7 positions match TRBD1. The better agreement between TRBJ2-7 and the DNA end casts doubt on the J call. The germline V gene encodes CDR1 SEHNR and CDR2 FQNEAQ (reference sequence). The CDR3 is made up of 14 amino acids.

The chain links TRBV29-1 to TRBJ1-2, with 8 bases identical to TRBD1. The CDR3 length is 14 residues. V lost 4 bases, J lost 2 bases, and 6 bases stayed unmatched. The germline V gene encodes CDR1 SQVTM and CDR2 ANQGSEA. The CDR3 nucleotides are TGCAGCGTTGCCGGACAGGGATCGAACTATGGCTACACCTTC. Its translation: CSVAGQGSNYGYTF. Full variable domain (rest looked up from reference TRBV29-1 and TRBJ1-2): SAVISQKPSRDICQRGTSLTIQCQVDSQVTMMFWYRQQPGQSLTLIATANQGSEATYESGFVIDKFPISRPNLTFSTLTVSNMSPEDSSIYLCSVAGQGSNYGYTFGSGTRLTVV.

The chain links TRBV5-1 to TRBJ2-7, with 10 bases fitting TRBD1. The ends lost 1 base at V and 1 base at J; junction bases unmatched: 11. Germline loops: CDR1 SGHRS, CDR2 YFSETQ. CDR3 length: 18 residues. For the CDR3, the DNA is TGCGCCAGCAGCTTGCCCAGCCAGGGACAGGGGAATTCCTACGAGCAGTACTTC. It yields the protein CASSLPSQGQGNSYEQYF.

J is TRBJ2-7 and V is TRBV19; 9 nucleotides agree with TRBD1. CDR1 is LNHDA, CDR2 SQIVND, per germline (reference sequence). CDR3 length: 15 amino acids. Trimming at V came to 5 bases and at J to 1 base, leaving 6 bases not matched to a gene. CDR3 nucleotides: TGTGCCAGTAGTCGGGGGACAGGGACTTCCTACGAGCAGTACTTC. This codes for CASSRGTGTSYEQYF.

The rearrangement uses TRBV7-9 and TRBJ1-1, with D tentatively TRBD1 (5 bases). This CDR3 has 14 amino acids. Trimming pared 5 bases from V and 4 bases from J, leaving 14 bases between. Germline values: CDR1 SEHNR, CDR2 FQNEAQ (reference sequence). For the CDR3, the DNA is TGTGCCAGCAGCGTTTGGGGGGAAACCACTGAAGCTTTCTTT. This translates into CASSVWGETTEAFF.

The chain carries TRBV6-5 and TRBJ2-7; 9 positions match TRBD2. V shed 6 bases, J shed 4 bases, and the junction held 7 bases outside the gene matches. The CDR3 loop spans 14 amino acids. Germline CDR1 MNHEY, CDR2 SVGAGI. The CDR3 loop is CASRRGTSNYEQYF. The CDR3 coding sequence is TGTGCCAGCAGGAGGGGGACTAGCAATTACGAGCAGTACTTC.

The rearrangement links TRBV9 to TRBJ2-6; no clear D. V shed 4 bases and J shed 0 bases, with 14 bases lying between them. Germline values: CDR1 SGDLS, CDR2 YYNGEE. This CDR3 comprises 17 residues. The chain's CDR3 is CASSPGSSLSGANVLTF. DNA of the CDR3: TGTGCCAGCAGCCCCGGTTCCTCTCTCTCTGGGGCCAACGTCCTGACTTTC.

The chain combines TRBV28 with TRBJ1-1; D is possibly TRBD1 (5 bases). This CDR3 is built from 15 residues. From germline, CDR1 is MDHEN and CDR2 SYDVKM. The ends were cut back, 1 base at V and 3 bases at J, with 12 bases in the middle. The CDR3 reads CASSLYPQGDTEAFF. In DNA form, the CDR3 reads TGTGCCAGCAGTTTATACCCCCAAGGGGACACTGAAGCTTTCTTT.

The chain is built from TRBV30 and TRBJ2-5; a weak D match, TRBD1 (6 bases). Germline V lookup: CDR1 GTSNPN, CDR2 SVGIG (reference sequence). Trimming left V 4 bases short and J 0 bases short, with 12 bases between. The CDR3 spans 14 residues. The CDR3 DNA sequence: TGTGCCTGGAACTCCAGGGGAAACCAAGAGACCCAGTACTTC. This sequence encodes CAWNSRGNQETQYF.